The clone carrying this TCR beta chain was picked up many times. From the RT-PCR reads, TCRdb called clonotypes with MiXCR, one entry per CDR3 protein. The sample has more than 700,000 distinct CDR3 sequences; 21% are singletons. The data belong to a study of response to subunit inactivated influenza vaccine. Germline V gives CDR1 SEHNR, CDR2 FQNEAQ (reference sequence). Trimming cost V 6 bases and J 6 bases; bases outside gene matches: 3. This CDR3 contains 13 residues. The origin of this receptor is a man aged 50-60 years who received an inactivated influenza vaccine. The sequencing used PBMCs from blood, collected 4 to 6 days after vaccination. The J gene is TRBJ1-4, the V gene TRBV7-9, with 8 positions matching TRBD1. The CDR3 protein is CASRGQGDEKLFF. CDR3 DNA sequence: TGTGCCAGCAGAGGACAGGGTGATGAAAAACTGTTTTTT.